This T cell receptor (beta chain) was identified in a study of shared clonotypes between healthy human individuals. Study-wide results and caveats: Memory subsets had estimated richness that was generally smaller than that of naive subsets.

Germline-derived CDR1 and CDR2 are MGHRA and YSYEKL. Trimming at V came to 0 bases and at J to 2 bases, leaving 3 bases not matched to a gene. CDR3 size: 16 residues. The split of CD4+ cells yielded CD45RA+ naive and CD45RA-negative memory subsets. The sorted-subset replicate PCRs were given around 200 ng DNA, which is 30,000 or so T cell genomes. How the authors handled the data: Junction-only sequences without quality scores came from ImmunoSEQ, so filtering differed. The data were produced by immunoSEQ multiplex PCR, yet TCRdb's version contains in-frame clones alone and is incomplete. That table supplies the V and J calls and clone size; D and trimming were determined from the DNA. Of some 500,000 clones detected, 90% to 97% appear once; the ten largest clones hold about 0.057%. On this clone: Its specificity is not known.

The gene calls are TRBV4-1 and TRBJ2-3; 9 nucleotides line up with TRBD1. The receptor comes from a woman in her twenties or thirties in good health. Material for sequencing was naive CD4+ T cells sorted from blood. Specified subset: CD45RA+ positively selected. The CDR3 nucleotides are TGCGCCAGCAGCCAAGACGGGACAGGGTACACAGATACGCAGTATTTT. Its translation is CASSQDGTGYTDTQYF.